Listed here are 25 T cell receptor beta chains from one sample, sequenced in a study of cytomegalovirus exposure and HLA in healthy donors. With 60 Vbeta and 13 Jbeta primers, the PCR was carried out. Method: immunoSEQ multiplex PCR; TCRdb's copy keeps in-frame clones and lacks some. Of approximately 140,000 clones listed, 80% are singletons. The sequencing input was PBMCs. The receptors stem from a male donor in good health and CMV-seronegative.

The CDR3 DNA sequence: TGCAGCGTCGACGGGACAGCCGGAAACACCATATATTTT. Its translation: CSVDGTAGNTIYF. The genes are TRBV29-1 and TRBJ1-3, with TRBD1 identical over 7 bases. Per germline, CDR1 SQVTM and CDR2 ANQGSEA. Trimming cost V 6 bases and J 4 bases; bases outside gene matches: 6. There are 13 residues in the CDR3.

This chain uses TRBV30 with TRBJ1-2, with TRBD1 as a possible D gene (5 bases). Trimming took 4 bases from V and 7 from J, leaving 19 bases between them. Germline lookup yields CDR1 GTSNPN and CDR2 SVGIG (reference sequence). The CDR3 has 14 residues. CDR3 protein: CAWTNFRALSGYTF. The DNA for the CDR3 is TGTGCCTGGACCAACTTCAGGGCCCTTAGTGGCTACACCTTC. Drawing the rest from reference TRBV30 and TRBJ1-2, the complete variable domain is SQTIHQWPATLVQPVGSPLSLECTVEGTSNPNLYWYRQAAGRGLQLLFYSVGIGQISSEVPQNLSASRPQDRQFILSSKKLLLSDSGFYLCAWTNFRALSGYTFGSGTRLTVV.

The chain employs TRBV2 and TRBJ1-3; D not resolved. There are 13 residues in the CDR3. V lost 6 bases, J lost 1 base, and 7 bases lay in between. Germline loops: CDR1 SNHLY, CDR2 FYNNEI. The CDR3 region is CASSAESGNTIYF. In DNA, the CDR3 is TGTGCCAGCAGCGCAGAATCTGGAAACACCATATATTTT.

The rearrangement joins TRBV29-1 to TRBJ1-4, with 8 bases matching TRBD1. V trimming: 5 bases; J trimming: 8 bases; junction bases outside the gene matches: 4. The CDR3 is 12 amino acids. CDR1 is SQVTM and CDR2 is ANQGSEA in the germline V gene. This CDR3 reads CSVMAGGEKLFF. The CDR3 nucleotides are TGCAGCGTTATGGCAGGGGGCGAAAAACTGTTTTTT.

Turning to this clone: Within the sample, other DNA sequences also encode this same CDR3. This rearrangement joins TRBV7-2 to TRBJ2-5, with D perhaps TRBD2 (6 bases). The V gene's germline CDR1 is SGHTA and CDR2 FQGNSA. The V end lost 3 bases, the J end lost 2 bases, and 10 bases lay between the germline ends. This CDR3 has 14 amino acids. The CDR3 sequence is CASSFNRGQETQYF. CDR3 nucleotide sequence: TGTGCCAGCAGCTTTAACCGGGGGCAAGAGACCCAGTACTTC.

Only a few counts were recorded for this clone. The chain couples TRBV19 to TRBJ1-5; perhaps TRBD1 as D (6 bases). CDR3 length: 14 amino acids. Germline assignment: CDR1 LNHDA and CDR2 SQIVND (reference sequence). Trimming left V 0 bases short and J 8 bases short, with 11 bases between. This CDR3 reads CASSIDRTVEPQHF. The CDR3 bases are TGTGCCAGTAGTATAGATCGGACAGTGGAGCCCCAGCATTTT. The full variable domain, completed using reference TRBV19 and TRBJ1-5, is DGGITQSPKYLFRKEGQNVTLSCEQNLNHDAMYWYRQDPGQGLRLIYYSQIVNDFQKGDIAEGYSVSREKKESFPLTVTSAQKNPTAFYLCASSIDRTVEPQHFGDGTRLSIL.

V and J are TRBV29-1 and TRBJ1-1; perhaps TRBD1 as D (6 bases). CDR1 and CDR2 (germline): SQVTM, ANQGSEA. This CDR3 has 10 residues. V was clipped by 7 bases and J by 4 bases, with 7 bases between them. CDR3 amino acids: CSGRGTEAFF. The CDR3 region has the DNA TGCAGCGGCAGGGGCACTGAAGCTTTCTTT.

This sequence joins TRBV27 and TRBJ1-1; D possibly corresponds to TRBD1 (6 bases). The CDR3 consists of 13 residues. Germline V gene lookup returns CDR1 MNHEY and CDR2 SMNVEV (reference sequence). Trimming cost V 3 bases and J 10 bases, with 15 bases left between them. CDR3 coding DNA: TGTGCCAGCAGTTTCGCAGGGGTAACTTTAGCTTTCTTT. Translated: CASSFAGVTLAFF.

The V and J genes are TRBV2 and TRBJ1-2; D gene ambiguous. V was cut by 4 bases and J by 1 base, with 7 bases left in between. The CDR3 runs 13 residues. CDR1 is SNHLY and CDR2 is FYNNEI in the germline V gene. The CDR3 here is CASSGRVNYGYTF. The DNA for the CDR3 is TGTGCCAGCAGTGGACGGGTTAACTATGGCTACACCTTC.

This chain uses TRBV5-1 with TRBJ2-3; possible D gene TRBD1, 5 bases. The CDR3 has 14 residues. V dropped 3 bases and J dropped 6 bases, with 14 bases sitting between them. Germline CDR1 is SGHRS and CDR2 is YFSETQ. CDR3 protein: CASSSKGSFDTQYF. CDR3 nucleotide sequence: TGCGCCAGCAGCTCCAAGGGGTCGTTTGATACGCAGTATTTT. Full variable domain (remainder filled in from reference TRBV5-1 and TRBJ2-3): KAGVTQTPRYLIKTRGQQVTLSCSPISGHRSVSWYQQTPGQGLQFLFEYFSETQRNKGNFPGRFSGRQFSNSRSEMNVSTLELGDSALYLCASSSKGSFDTQYFGPGTRLTVL.

This clone has a single count. V is TRBV12-5 and J is TRBJ1-1; a weak D match, TRBD1 (6 bases). Trimming removed 6 bases at V and 10 bases at J, with 18 bases between. The CDR3 sequence is 13 residues long. The germline V gene has CDR1 LGHNT and CDR2 FRNRAP. CDR3 bases: TGTGCTAGTGGACCGAAAGGGGGAAGGGGAGCTTTCTTT. Protein product: CASGPKGGRGAFF.

The chain employs TRBV28 and TRBJ1-5; TRBD1 matches at 7 bases. J was trimmed by 6 bases and V by 2 bases; bases with no gene match: 4. The germline V gene encodes CDR1 MDHEN and CDR2 SYDVKM. CDR3 length: 14 amino acids. The CDR3 DNA sequence: TGTGCCAGCAGTTTAGACAGGGAAGGTCAGCCCCAGCATTTT. Its translation is CASSLDREGQPQHF. The full variable domain, with the rest looked up from reference TRBV28 and TRBJ1-5, is DVKVTQSSRYLVKRTGEKVFLECVQDMDHENMFWYRQDPGLGLRLIYFSYDVKMKEKGDIPEGYSVSREKKERFSLILESASTNQTSMYLCASSLDREGQPQHFGDGTRLSIL.

This clone was detected only once. The chain combines TRBV18 with TRBJ2-2, with 10 bases identical to TRBD2. The CDR3 has 18 amino acids. Germline lookup yields CDR1 KGHSH and CDR2 LQKENI. The V gene end was trimmed by 6 bases and the J gene end by 7 bases; junction bases not matched to a gene: 17. The CDR3: CASSTTASGGLNRGELFF. CDR3 nucleotide sequence: TGTGCCAGCTCTACCACGGCTAGCGGGGGCCTCAACCGCGGGGAGCTGTTTTTT.

As regards this clone: The junction departs from the called germline gene at one end, perhaps through a read error. V usage is TRBV6-4 and J usage is TRBJ1-1; 7 positions match TRBD1. The germline V gene encodes CDR1 MRHNA and CDR2 SNTAGT. The CDR3 totals 14 residues. The CDR3 DNA reads as TGTGCCGGCAGGGACAGTAGTAGAAACACTGAAGCTTTCTTT. Protein: CAGRDSSRNTEAFF.

Of note for this clone: The sample carries other DNA sequences with the same CDR3. This chain connects TRBV5-4 to TRBJ1-3, with D possibly matching TRBD1 (5 bases). Germline V lookup: CDR1 SGHNT, CDR2 YYREEE (reference sequence). V gave up 2 bases and J gave up 0 bases, with 6 bases separating them. This CDR3 has 14 residues. The DNA for the CDR3 is TGTGCCAGCAGCTTCGGGGGCTCTGGAAACACCATATATTTT. This sequence encodes CASSFGGSGNTIYF.

This clone was picked up a small number of times. The V gene is TRBV7-9, the J gene TRBJ1-1; D remains unclear. CDR1 and CDR2 from the germline V gene are SEHNR and FQNEAQ (reference sequence). Trimming pared 5 bases from V and 4 bases from J, leaving 11 bases between. CDR3 length: 13 amino acids. Here the CDR3 DNA reads TGTGCCAGCAGCCTTAACGGTGGCACTGAAGCTTTCTTT. Protein sequence: CASSLNGGTEAFF.

This clone was detected a few times. The chain combines TRBV7-9 with TRBJ2-4; 7 nucleotides agree with TRBD2. J was trimmed by 0 bases and V by 5 bases; bases with no gene match: 13. The CDR3 runs to 18 residues. Germline CDR1 is SEHNR and CDR2 is FQNEAQ (reference sequence). The CDR3, as DNA: TGTGCCAGCAGCCCCGGGGGGTGGCAGTTGGTAGCCAAAAACATTCAGTACTTC. Translation: CASSPGGWQLVAKNIQYF.

V is TRBV7-2 and J is TRBJ1-1; the D gene is possibly TRBD1 (6 bases). Trimming stripped 11 bases from V and 3 bases from J, with 16 bases between. The V gene's germline CDR1 is SGHTA and CDR2 FQGNSA. The CDR3 extends over 13 amino acids. CDR3 coding DNA: TGTGCCGGAAGACCCGAGGGGGACACTGAAGCTTTCTTT. Encoded protein: CAGRPEGDTEAFF.

V gene TRBV29-1 combines with J gene TRBJ1-1; TRBD1 aligns across 8 bases. Germline CDR1 SQVTM, CDR2 ANQGSEA. The trim removed 3 bases at V and 6 bases at J, leaving 9 bases unmatched. The CDR3 extends over 14 amino acids. CDR3 sequence: CSVDLDREISEAFF. The DNA of the CDR3 is TGCAGCGTTGATTTGGACAGGGAGATCTCTGAAGCTTTCTTT.

The V and J genes are TRBV28 and TRBJ2-7; D is possibly TRBD1 (5 bases). Germline values: CDR1 MDHEN, CDR2 SYDVKM. The CDR3 has 12 amino acids. Trimming cost V 10 bases and J 4 bases, with 14 bases left between them. Here the CDR3 DNA reads TGTGCCATCGAGGACAAAGTATACGAGCAGTACTTC. It encodes CAIEDKVYEQYF.

V is TRBV5-4 and J is TRBJ1-1, with D maybe TRBD1 (5 bases). CDR1 is SGHNT, CDR2 YYREEE, per germline (reference sequence). The V end lost 0 bases, the J end lost 2 bases, and 8 bases lay between the germline ends. The CDR3 consists of 14 residues. The CDR3 is CASSLAGKNTEAFF. CDR3 DNA sequence: TGTGCCAGCAGCTTGGCAGGGAAAAACACTGAAGCTTTCTTT.

This clone was found a few times. The chain links TRBV28 to TRBJ2-7, with 13 bases lining up with TRBD2. The CDR3 sequence is 15 residues long. With 6 bases clipped from V and 3 bases from J, the junction kept 5 bases outside the gene matches. Germline loops: CDR1 MDHEN, CDR2 SYDVKM. CDR3 coding DNA: TGTGCCAGCAGGGGGACTAGCGGGGAGATCTACGAGCAGTACTTC. Protein product: CASRGTSGEIYEQYF.

The chain employs TRBV6-1 and TRBJ2-6; D might be TRBD2 (6 bases). Germline CDR1 is MNHNS and CDR2 is SASEGT. The CDR3 consists of 14 residues. Trimming took off 7 bases at V and 4 bases at J, with 11 bases between the two ends. CDR3 bases: TGTGCCAGCACGGTAGCGGCAGGGGCCAACGTCCTGACTTTC. As protein: CASTVAAGANVLTF.

In this sample, this clone turned up a few times. The V and J genes are TRBV28 and TRBJ2-5, with 9 bases lining up with TRBD2. Germline CDR1 reads MDHEN; CDR2 reads SYDVKM. The CDR3 spans 14 residues. Trimming removed 5 bases from V and 2 bases from J; junction bases left unmatched: 3. DNA of the CDR3: TGTGCCAGCAGTCTAGCGGGGACTCAAGAGACCCAGTACTTC. The encoded protein is CASSLAGTQETQYF.

This chain connects TRBV2 to TRBJ1-6; D ambiguous. The V gene's germline CDR1 is SNHLY and CDR2 FYNNEI. Between the trimmed V and J ends, which lost 5 bases and 7 bases, there was a span of 3 bases. The CDR3 runs to 11 residues. CDR3 protein: CASSSNSPLHF. The CDR3 DNA is TGTGCCAGCAGTTCAAATTCACCCCTCCACTTT.